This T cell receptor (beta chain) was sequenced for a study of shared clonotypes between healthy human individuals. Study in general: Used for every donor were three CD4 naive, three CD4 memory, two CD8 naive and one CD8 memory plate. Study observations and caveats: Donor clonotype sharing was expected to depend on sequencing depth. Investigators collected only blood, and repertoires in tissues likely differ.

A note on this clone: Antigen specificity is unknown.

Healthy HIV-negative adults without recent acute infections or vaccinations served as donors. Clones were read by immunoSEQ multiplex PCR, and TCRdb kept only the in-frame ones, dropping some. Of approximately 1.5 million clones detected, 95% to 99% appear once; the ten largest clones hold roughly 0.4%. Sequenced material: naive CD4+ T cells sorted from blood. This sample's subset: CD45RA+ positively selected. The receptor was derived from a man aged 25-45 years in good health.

The CDR3 region has the DNA TGTGCCAGCAGCTCCAGACCTACAGATACGCAGTATTTT. Translating it yields CASSSRPTDTQYF. This chain uses TRBV5-8 with TRBJ2-3; no firm D call. This CDR3 spans 13 amino acids. V shed 3 bases and J shed 3 bases, with 8 bases lying between them. The germline V gene encodes CDR1 SGHTS and CDR2 YDEGEE.